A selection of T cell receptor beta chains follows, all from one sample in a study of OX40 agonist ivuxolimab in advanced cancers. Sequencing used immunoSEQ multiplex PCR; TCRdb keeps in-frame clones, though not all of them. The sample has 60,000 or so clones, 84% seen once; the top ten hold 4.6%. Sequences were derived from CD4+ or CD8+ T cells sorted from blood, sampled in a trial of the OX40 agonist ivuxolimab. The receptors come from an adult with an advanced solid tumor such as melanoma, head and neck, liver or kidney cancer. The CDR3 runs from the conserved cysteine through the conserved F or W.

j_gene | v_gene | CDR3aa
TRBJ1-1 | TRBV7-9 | CASSFSVNTEAFF
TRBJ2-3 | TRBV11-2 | CASSPGLITDTQYF
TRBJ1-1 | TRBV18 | CASSPQGGNTEAFF
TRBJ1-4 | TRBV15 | CATSRDPGTGEKLFF
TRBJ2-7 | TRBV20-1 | CSALSGYEQYF
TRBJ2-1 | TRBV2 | CASSEVGRGGHYEQFF
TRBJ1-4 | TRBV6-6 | CATPWGENEKLFF
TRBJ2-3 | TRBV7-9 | CASSLSSGSVSDTQYF
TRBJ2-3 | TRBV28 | CASSFGGNTDTQYF
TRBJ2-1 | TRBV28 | CASSLGTALGNEQFF
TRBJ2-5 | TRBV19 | CASREEGPRETQYF
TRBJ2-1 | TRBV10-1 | CASSGASGRAENEQFF
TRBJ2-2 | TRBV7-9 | CASSLARALNTGELFF
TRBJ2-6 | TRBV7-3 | CASSLDSSGANVLTF
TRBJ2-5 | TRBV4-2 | CASSPSDRNQETQYF
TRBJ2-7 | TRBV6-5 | CASRTSSGSFSEQYF
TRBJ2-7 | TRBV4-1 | CASSRTLGWREQYF
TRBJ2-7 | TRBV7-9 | CASSLGRPYEQYF
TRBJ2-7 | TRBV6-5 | CASSWAISYEQYF
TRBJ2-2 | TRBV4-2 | CASSHGGQRTGELFF
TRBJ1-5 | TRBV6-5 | CASSYSGGGQPQHF
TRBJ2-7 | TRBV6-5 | CASNMGRGRAYEQYF
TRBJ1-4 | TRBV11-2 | CASSLWQGGTNEKLFF
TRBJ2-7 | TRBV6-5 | CASSYSLAGVLYEQYF
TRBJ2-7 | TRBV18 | CASSPPGRSSSYEQYF
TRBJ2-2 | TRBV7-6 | CASSLDAGVVAGELFF
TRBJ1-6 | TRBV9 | CASSARDQYNSPLHF
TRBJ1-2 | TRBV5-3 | CARSIHKGPHANYGYTF
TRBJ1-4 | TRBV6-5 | CASSPTWGLREKLFF
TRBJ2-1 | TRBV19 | CASSDTGLQAYNEQFF
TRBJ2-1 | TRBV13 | CASSSWVPGTQLNEQFF
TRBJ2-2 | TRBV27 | CASSHYRQGALYTGELFF
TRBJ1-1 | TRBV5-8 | CASSTGIHMNTEAFF
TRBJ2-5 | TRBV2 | CASSSQREGGETQYF
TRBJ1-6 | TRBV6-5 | CASSYSTAYNSPLHF
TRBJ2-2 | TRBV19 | CASSRGDYSTGELFF
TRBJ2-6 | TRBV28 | CASRPIWSGANVLTF
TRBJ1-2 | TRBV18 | CASSPSPQGAIYYGYTF
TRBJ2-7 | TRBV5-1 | CASSTGTSGDIYEQYF
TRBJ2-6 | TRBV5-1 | CASSRGQGASGANVLTF
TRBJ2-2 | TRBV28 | CASSPGYHTGELFF
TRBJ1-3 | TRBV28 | CASSATQGSGNTIYF
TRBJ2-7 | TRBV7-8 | CASSLTDRGYEQYF
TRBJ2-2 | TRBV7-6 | CASSKGLGQGAAGELFF
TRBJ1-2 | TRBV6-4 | CASSARSTGFNYGYTF
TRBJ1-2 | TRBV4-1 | CASSHEHGVDYGYTF
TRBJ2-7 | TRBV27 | CASNSRAGSSYEQYF
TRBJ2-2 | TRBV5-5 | CASSLAAGGLIGELFF
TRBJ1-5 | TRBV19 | CASSIEEGRNQPQHF
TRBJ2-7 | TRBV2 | CASISGTGSYEQYF
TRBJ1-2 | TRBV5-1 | CASSYRTRGRGPSYGYTF